The entry below describes one T cell receptor (beta chain). Its antigen is unidentified. Amplification by 5'RACE using constant-segment primers produced TCR alpha and TCR beta cDNA libraries that carried sample barcodes and UMIs. TCRdb re-analysed the 5' RACE reads in MiXCR, keeping a single row per CDR3 protein. The table shows about 140,000 distinct CDR3 sequences, with roughly 14% occurring only once. This sample is part of a study of T-cell memory formation after mild COVID-19. Germline lookup yields CDR1 MNHEY and CDR2 SVGAGI. The CDR3 contains 14 residues. V was clipped by 2 bases and J by 4 bases; unmatched bases: 2. Study-level points and caveats: Pre-infection memory held some responding clones, suggesting pre-existing cross-reactive T cells responded. Clones contracting across day 15 to 85 had a balanced CD4/CD8 profile; later expanding clones leaned CD4+.

The V and J genes are TRBV6-5 and TRBJ2-3, with 8 bases that match TRBD2. Material for sequencing was PBMCs or a T cell subset sorted from them (not recorded which). The source is an adult woman who had mild COVID-19 (a few samples of this study predate the infection). Cell type and time point are not known. The CDR3 DNA follows: TGTGCCAGCAGTTACCGGGGGGGCGCAGATACGCAGTATTTT. Encoded protein: CASSYRGGADTQYF.